This is a list of T cell receptor beta chains from one sample in a study of T cells of healthy individuals. TCRdb itself ran the 5' RACE reads through MiXCR, one entry per CDR3 protein. There are about 96,000 distinct CDR3 sequences in the sample; roughly 15% occur only once, and 6.2% lies in the top ten. These receptors came from a human donor in good health. Both conserved end residues are part of each CDR3. The D gene is left open where the match is weak. Clone size is not always given. Where it is, it says once, few, many or a class for expanded clones.

J gene,V gene,clone size,D gene,CDR3 protein,CDR3 DNA
TRBJ2-2,TRBV20-1,NA,NA,CSAPRGYGGELFF,TGCAGTGCCCCGAGGGGGTACGGCGGGGAGCTGTTTTTT
TRBJ2-1,TRBV5-5,NA,NA,CASSSPRGSSYNEQFF,TGTGCCAGCAGTAGCCCTCGGGGGAGCTCCTACAATGAGCAGTTCTTC
TRBJ1-2,TRBV24-1,many,NA,CATSETGTPDGYTF,TGTGCCACCAGTGAAACCGGGACACCCGATGGCTACACCTTC
TRBJ2-2,TRBV12-3/TRBV12-4,many,TRBD2,CASSLRLAGLTGELFF,TGTGCCAGCAGCCTCAGACTAGCGGGACTCACCGGGGAGCTGTTTTTT
TRBJ1-2,TRBV7-2,many,NA,CASSPGFGYTF,TGTGCCAGCTCACCGGGCTTTGGCTACACCTTC
TRBJ2-1,TRBV20-1,NA,NA,CSAFVMREQFF,TGCAGTGCTTTCGTAATGCGTGAGCAGTTCTTC
TRBJ2-1,TRBV6-2/TRBV6-3,many,NA,CASSGQGRVRFF,TGTGCCAGCAGCGGTCAGGGCAGGGTGCGATTCTTC
TRBJ2-1,TRBV28,NA,NA,CASRFPVGSYNEQFF,TGTGCCAGCAGATTCCCAGTGGGCTCCTACAATGAGCAGTTCTTC
TRBJ2-6,TRBV18,many,NA,CASSPGGPAFSGANVLTF,TGTGCCAGCTCACCAGGGGGTCCTGCCTTCTCTGGGGCCAACGTCCTGACTTTC
TRBJ2-1,TRBV7-2,NA,NA,CASSASQGDRNEQFF,TGTGCCAGCAGCGCCTCCCAGGGCGATAGGAATGAGCAGTTCTTC
TRBJ2-2,TRBV7-2,few,NA,CASSLGYYAAGELFF,TGTGCCAGCAGCTTAGGCTATTATGCTGCTGGGGAGCTGTTTTTT
TRBJ1-4,TRBV28,few,NA,CASSFVWGAGDEKLFF,TGTGCCAGCAGTTTTGTGTGGGGGGCGGGTGATGAAAAACTGTTTTTT
TRBJ2-2,TRBV7-2,medium-sized,TRBD1,CASSLGQGNGELFF,TGTGCCAGCAGCTTAGGACAGGGGAACGGGGAGCTGTTTTTT
TRBJ1-1,TRBV6-1,few,NA,CASIGLSWNTEAFF,TGTGCCAGCATCGGGCTATCATGGAACACTGAAGCTTTCTTT
TRBJ2-1,TRBV5-1,many,TRBD2,CASSFGGDFSYNEQFF,TGCGCCAGCAGCTTTGGGGGGGACTTCTCCTACAATGAGCAGTTCTTC
TRBJ2-1,TRBV4-2,few,NA,CASSQGLAGSQQFF,TGTGCCAGCAGCCAAGGACTCGCCGGGAGTCAGCAGTTCTTC
TRBJ1-6,TRBV27,few,TRBD1,CASKKGTENSPLHF,TGTGCCAGCAAAAAAGGGACAGAAAATTCACCCCTCCACTTT
TRBJ1-1,TRBV29-1,NA,TRBD1,CSGTQTGGVTEAFF,TGCAGCGGCACACAGACAGGGGGCGTTACTGAAGCTTTCTTT
TRBJ2-2,TRBV7-9,many,TRBD2,CASSLPLRLAGVGGELFF,TGTGCCAGCAGCTTACCCCTTCGACTAGCGGGAGTCGGCGGGGAGCTGTTTTTT
TRBJ2-2,TRBV12-3/TRBV12-4,NA,NA,CASSSRDSPNTGELFF,TGTGCCAGCAGTTCCCGGGACTCACCGAACACCGGGGAGCTGTTTTTT
TRBJ2-1,TRBV27,many,TRBD2,CASSSPGLAETYNEQFF,TGTGCCAGCAGTTCACCGGGACTAGCCGAAACCTACAATGAGCAGTTCTTC
TRBJ2-3,TRBV7-8,few,NA,CASSARLVADTQYF,TGTGCCAGCAGCGCTAGACTAGTGGCAGATACGCAGTATTTT
TRBJ1-1,TRBV2,few,NA,CASSRPKAFF,TGTGCCAGCAGCCGGCCAAAGGCTTTCTTT
TRBJ2-3,TRBV10-3,NA,NA,CAARTISTDTQYF,TGTGCCGCCCGGACCATCAGCACAGATACGCAGTATTTT
TRBJ2-1,TRBV14,once,TRBD2,CASSTVLAGGPDYNEQFF,TGTGCCAGCTCTACTGTACTAGCGGGAGGCCCTGACTACAATGAGCAGTTCTTC
TRBJ2-5,TRBV4-3,NA,NA,CASSQILGETQYF,TGCGCCAGCAGCCAAATCTTGGGGGAGACCCAGTACTTC
TRBJ1-1,TRBV20-1,many,NA,CSARDRVGAFF,TGCAGTGCTAGAGACAGGGTAGGCGCTTTCTTT
TRBJ2-1,TRBV11-1,many,NA,CASSFNGGDEQFF,TGTGCCAGCAGCTTCAACGGGGGTGATGAGCAGTTCTTC
TRBJ2-1,TRBV28,few,NA,CASSGLDYNEQFF,TGTGCCAGCAGCGGACTGGACTACAATGAGCAGTTCTTC
TRBJ2-3,TRBV5-4,NA,NA,CASRGALEDTQYF,TGTGCCAGCAGGGGGGCCCTTGAGGATACGCAGTATTTT
TRBJ2-3,TRBV5-1,NA,NA,CASSLEGTDTQYF,TGCGCCAGCAGCTTGGAGGGCACAGATACGCAGTATTTT
TRBJ2-2,TRBV28,many,NA,CASSLTTGSTGELFF,TGTGCCAGCAGTTTAACTACAGGGAGTACCGGGGAGCTGTTTTTT
TRBJ2-3,TRBV28,once,NA,CASSLGHPTDTQYF,TGTGCCAGCAGTTTGGGACACCCCACAGATACGCAGTATTTT
TRBJ2-1,TRBV7-8,NA,NA,CADTYMISFYSNEQFF,TGTGCCGATACTTATATGATATCATTTTATAGCAATGAGCAGTTCTTC
TRBJ2-7,TRBV27,few,NA,CASSLVGSQTYEQYF,TGTGCCAGCAGTTTAGTGGGCTCACAAACCTACGAGCAGTACTTC
TRBJ2-1,TRBV6-5,NA,NA,CASSYGQAAPDEQFF,TGTGCCAGCAGTTACGGGCAGGCGGCGCCGGATGAGCAGTTCTTC
TRBJ1-6,TRBV4-2,NA,NA,CASRSQGKSPLHF,TGTGCCAGCAGATCGCAGGGAAAATCACCCCTCCACTTT
TRBJ2-6,TRBV29-1,NA,NA,CSVYRAGANVLTF,TGCAGCGTCTACAGAGCTGGGGCCAACGTCCTGACTTTC
TRBJ1-6,TRBV3-1,few,NA,CASSQDIILRGLLSSYNSPLHF,TGTGCCAGCAGCCAAGATATAATCTTGAGGGGCCTCCTGAGCTCCTATAATTCACCCCTCCACTTT
TRBJ2-1,TRBV5-5,NA,NA,CASSLANSGTLPAEQFF,TGTGCCAGCAGCTTGGCCAATTCCGGGACTCTCCCCGCAGAGCAGTTCTTC
TRBJ2-1,TRBV4-3,many,TRBD1,CASSRSDRGDNEQFF,TGCGCCAGCAGCCGCTCAGACAGGGGGGACAATGAGCAGTTCTTC
TRBJ2-3,TRBV28,NA,NA,CASSFNFADTQYF,TGTGCCAGCAGTTTTAATTTTGCAGATACGCAGTATTTT
TRBJ2-3,TRBV20-1,few,NA,CSAPREFAADTQYF,TGCAGTGCCCCACGGGAGTTTGCGGCAGATACGCAGTATTTT